This entry lists 22 T cell receptor beta chains sequenced from one sample in a study of shared clonotypes between healthy human individuals. Method: immunoSEQ multiplex PCR; TCRdb's copy keeps in-frame clones and lacks some. The sample includes about 1.1 million clones, approximately 80% seen only once; the top ten take approximately 0.5%. Sequenced: memory CD4+ T cells from PBMCs. Documented subset: CD45RA-negative fraction. These receptors originate from a man aged 18 to 30 in good health. Some clones in this sample may be carry-over from other donors' samples.

The CDR3 here is CASSPRRSGRNTDTQYF. CDR3 bases: TGTGCCAGCTCACCACGTCGCAGCGGGAGAAACACAGATACGCAGTATTTT. The chain links TRBV18 to TRBJ2-3, with 8 bases that match TRBD2. The V and J ends lost 1 base and 2 bases, in that order; junction bases with no gene match: 8. Germline V gene data show CDR1 as KGHSH and CDR2 as LQKENI. The CDR3 consists of 17 residues.

The J gene is TRBJ2-2, the V gene TRBV6-1, with D possibly TRBD1 on 6 matching bases. Germline CDR1 MNHNS, CDR2 SASEGT. The CDR3 has 15 residues. With 2 bases removed from V and 6 bases from J, the gap between germline ends came to 13 bases. The CDR3 reads CASSEKGQTPGELFF. CDR3 bases: TGTGCCAGCAGTGAAAAAGGACAGACTCCCGGGGAGCTGTTTTTT.

This clone turned up a few times. CDR3 bases: TGTGCCAGCAGTCCCCGGGACAGGGTGCTTGGGCAGCCCCAGCATTTT. Translation gives CASSPRDRVLGQPQHF. The chain links TRBV28 to TRBJ1-5, with 9 bases identical to TRBD1. The CDR3 has 16 residues. Germline values: CDR1 MDHEN, CDR2 SYDVKM. V was pared by 5 bases and J by 7 bases, with 12 bases of the junction left unmatched.

The V call is TRBV7-3, the J call TRBJ2-3; a weak D match, TRBD2 (5 bases). The germline V gene has CDR1 SGHTA and CDR2 FQGTGA. With 2 bases removed from V and 7 bases from J, the gap between germline ends came to 13 bases. This CDR3 has 14 residues. CDR3 sequence reads: CASSLRRSGYTQYF. The CDR3 DNA follows: TGTGCCAGCAGCTTACGTAGGAGCGGTTATACGCAGTATTTT. Using reference TRBV7-3 and TRBJ2-3 for the parts outside the CDR3, the full variable domain is GAGVSQTPSNKVTEKGKYVELRCDPISGHTALYWYRQSLGQGPEFLIYFQGTGAADDSGLPNDRFFAVRPEGSVSTLKIQRTERGDSAVYLCASSLRRSGYTQYFGPGTRLTVL.

The V gene is TRBV7-2, the J gene TRBJ2-7; D may match TRBD1 or TRBD2 (5 bases each). Germline CDR1 is SGHTA and CDR2 is FQGNSA. This CDR3 spans 14 amino acids. Trimming left V 1 base short and J 7 bases short, with 14 bases between. The CDR3 DNA follows: TGTGCCAGCAGCTTAGGGGGGTATACGAGTGAGCAGTACTTC. This gives the protein CASSLGGYTSEQYF.

The rearrangement uses TRBV18 and TRBJ2-3; D is unresolved. V lost 1 base and J 5 bases, leaving 7 bases between the germline ends. The V gene's germline CDR1 is KGHSH and CDR2 LQKENI. CDR3 length: 13 residues. The DNA for the CDR3 is TGTGCCAGCTCACCACTCCGCCGAGATACGCAGTATTTT. Translating gives CASSPLRRDTQYF.

V and J are TRBV10-3 and TRBJ2-2; D call uncertain. This CDR3 has 12 amino acids. V was trimmed by 3 bases and J by 5 bases, leaving 4 bases between them. Germline V gene data show CDR1 as ENHRY and CDR2 as SYGVKD. In DNA, the CDR3 is TGTGCCATCAGTGACATAACCGGGGAGCTGTTTTTT. Protein sequence: CAISDITGELFF.

The chain joins TRBV7-2 to TRBJ2-1; D remains ambiguous. Trimming stripped 4 bases from V and 2 bases from J, with 9 bases between. The CDR3 is 14 residues long. Germline values: CDR1 SGHTA, CDR2 FQGNSA. CDR3 DNA sequence: TGTGCCAGCAGCTCCCACGCGGCCTACAATGAGCAGTTCTTC. This encodes CASSSHAAYNEQFF.

The V and J genes are TRBV4-2 and TRBJ1-5; D ambiguous. The V gene's germline CDR1 is LGHNA and CDR2 YNFKEQ. This CDR3 contains 16 residues. The V gene lost 0 bases and the J gene lost 1 base, with 10 bases spanning the gap. The chain's CDR3 is CASSQELGLSNQPQHF. CDR3 nucleotide sequence: TGTGCCAGCAGCCAAGAACTCGGCCTAAGCAATCAGCCCCAGCATTTT.

The V gene is TRBV19, the J gene TRBJ2-7; the D gene is possibly TRBD2 (6 bases). The CDR3 is made up of 13 amino acids. The germline V gene has CDR1 LNHDA and CDR2 SQIVND (reference sequence). Deletions cut 5 bases from V and 2 bases from J, with 10 bases between. The CDR3 spells CASSRGSPYEQYF. DNA of the CDR3: TGTGCCAGTAGTCGGGGGTCCCCCTACGAGCAGTACTTC.

The J gene is TRBJ1-3, the V gene TRBV10-3; no clear D gene. CDR1 ENHRY and CDR2 SYGVKD come from the germline V gene. The CDR3 consists of 13 residues. V was cut by 4 bases and J by 3 bases, with 7 bases left in between. Here the CDR3 reads CAISVEGGNTIYF. Here the CDR3 DNA reads TGTGCCATCAGTGTGGAGGGTGGAAACACCATATATTTT.

This chain links TRBV2 with TRBJ1-5; TRBD1 is a possible D gene (5 bases). This CDR3 region has 15 residues. V was clipped by 6 bases and J by 2 bases, with 14 bases between them. Germline V gene sequence: CDR1 SNHLY, CDR2 FYNNEI. CDR3 in DNA: TGTGCCAGCAGGGGGGACGCTTGGGGCAATCAGCCCCAGCATTTT. Encoded protein: CASRGDAWGNQPQHF.

This chain connects TRBV27 to TRBJ2-7, with D perhaps TRBD1 (5 bases). The CDR3 length is 12 residues. Looked up from germline, CDR1 is MNHEY and CDR2 is SMNVEV (reference sequence). Trimming removed 5 bases from V and 5 bases from J, with 10 bases in between. CDR3 residues: CASSPAGNEQYF. Written as DNA, the CDR3 is TGTGCCAGCAGTCCCGCAGGGAACGAGCAGTACTTC.

This rearrangement joins TRBV27 to TRBJ2-3; 11 nucleotides line up with TRBD2. Germline CDR1 reads MNHEY; CDR2 reads SMNVEV (reference sequence). With V trimmed by 6 bases and J by 6 bases, 8 bases remained unmatched. The CDR3 loop spans 15 amino acids. CDR3 amino acids: CASRLLAGGPDTQYF. The CDR3 bases are TGTGCCAGCAGACTCTTAGCGGGAGGGCCGGATACGCAGTATTTT.

The chain employs TRBV19 and TRBJ1-1, with D perhaps matching TRBD1 (5 bases). V shed 3 bases and J shed 7 bases, with 15 bases lying between them. The CDR3 runs 14 residues. Germline V lookup: CDR1 LNHDA, CDR2 SQIVND (reference sequence). The CDR3 nucleotides are TGTGCCAGTAGTATCGGGGCGGCGTACTATGAAGCTTTCTTT. Encoded protein: CASSIGAAYYEAFF.

The chain carries TRBV28 and TRBJ2-3; 10 bases align to TRBD2. CDR3 length: 17 amino acids. After removal of 6 bases from V and 4 bases from J, the junction contained 13 bases not matched to a gene. The germline V gene encodes CDR1 MDHEN and CDR2 SYDVKM. In DNA, the CDR3 is TGTGCCAGCAGGGGGGGAAGGAGCGGGAGGGGTGCAGATACGCAGTATTTT. The encoded protein is CASRGGRSGRGADTQYF.

This chain links TRBV15 with TRBJ1-1; TRBD1 aligns across 7 bases. The CDR3 is 14 residues long. The ends lost 5 bases at V and 1 base at J; junction bases unmatched: 4. CDR1 is LNHNV, CDR2 YYDKDF, per germline (reference sequence). The CDR3 reads CATSWGQRNTEAFF. The CDR3, as DNA: TGTGCCACCAGCTGGGGACAGCGGAACACTGAAGCTTTCTTT.

This clone was seen just once. This chain links TRBV7-2 with TRBJ2-5; 8 nucleotides line up with TRBD2. This CDR3 has 15 residues. Germline CDR1 SGHTA, CDR2 FQGNSA. The J segment lost 4 bases and the V segment lost 3 bases, leaving 7 bases of the junction unmatched. Here the CDR3 reads CASSLGSGKIETQYF. CDR3 bases: TGTGCCAGCAGCTTGGGTAGCGGGAAGATAGAGACCCAGTACTTC.

This sequence joins TRBV29-1 and TRBJ2-5; D gene uncertain. This CDR3 comprises 13 residues. Germline V gene sequence: CDR1 SQVTM, CDR2 ANQGSEA. V was cut by 5 bases and J by 5 bases, with 15 bases left in between. For the CDR3, the DNA is TGCAGCGTTTCAGTAGGGAACGGGGAGACCCAGTACTTC. This sequence encodes CSVSVGNGETQYF.

The V and J genes are TRBV21-1 and TRBJ1-1; the D call in the table, TRBD1, was not verified against the DNA. TRBV21-1 is listed as a pseudogene. The CDR3 runs to 13 residues. As DNA, the CDR3 is TGTGCCAGCAGGAGCCCTACAGGGTTGGAAGCTTTCTTT. Its translation is CASRSPTGLEAFF.

This clone was detected only once. V usage is TRBV27 and J usage is TRBJ1-2; the D gene is possibly TRBD1 (6 bases). The CDR3 spans 13 residues. Germline CDR1 reads MNHEY; CDR2 reads SMNVEV (reference sequence). V shed 6 bases and J shed 4 bases, with 12 bases lying between them. Written as DNA, the CDR3 is TGTGCCAGCAGGCCCACAGGGAGCTATGGCTACACCTTC. It encodes CASRPTGSYGYTF.

This clone was observed a single time. Other DNA sequences in this sample translate to the same CDR3. This chain uses TRBV11-2 with TRBJ2-7; 9 nucleotides agree with TRBD1. The CDR3 covers 14 residues. V lost 5 bases, J lost 7 bases, and 9 bases stayed unmatched. CDR1 SGHAT and CDR2 FQNNGV come from the germline V gene. The CDR3 loop reads CASSRQGVEGEQYF. As DNA, the CDR3 is TGTGCCAGCAGCAGACAGGGGGTGGAAGGGGAGCAGTACTTC. The full variable domain, completed using reference TRBV11-2 and TRBJ2-7, is EAGVAQSPRYKIIEKRQSVAFWCNPISGHATLYWYQQILGQGPKLLIQFQNNGVVDDSQLPKDRFSAERLKGVDSTLKIQPAKLEDSAVYLCASSRQGVEGEQYFGPGTRLTVT.